The source of this T cell receptor beta chain is a study of blood T cells in healthy people across ages. Study-level points and caveats: There was a strong correlation between TCR beta diversity and naive T cell percentage. PBMCs went unsorted, and a conclusive naive versus antigen-experienced comparison was therefore prevented.

A J-beta primer mix and a sample-barcoded 5' primer were used in a second PCR of roughly 7 to 12 cycles. The yield of each sample was at least 2.5 million CDR3-containing paired-end reads. TCRdb processed the 5' RACE reads anew with MiXCR; each CDR3 protein has one entry. This table holds 890,000 or so distinct CDR3 sequences, less than 80% found once. Deletions cut 1 base from V and 6 bases from J, with 11 bases between. Germline CDR1 SGHVS, CDR2 FQNEAQ. The CDR3 extends over 14 amino acids. In regard to this clonotype: Its antigen is as yet unknown.

The genes are TRBV7-8 and TRBJ2-3; unclear D gene. The clonotype originates from a man aged 25 to 40 in good health. Material: blood. The CDR3 DNA reads as TGTGCCAGCAGCTTAGTTCTTTCCCCGGATACGCAGTATTTT. Residues: CASSLVLSPDTQYF.